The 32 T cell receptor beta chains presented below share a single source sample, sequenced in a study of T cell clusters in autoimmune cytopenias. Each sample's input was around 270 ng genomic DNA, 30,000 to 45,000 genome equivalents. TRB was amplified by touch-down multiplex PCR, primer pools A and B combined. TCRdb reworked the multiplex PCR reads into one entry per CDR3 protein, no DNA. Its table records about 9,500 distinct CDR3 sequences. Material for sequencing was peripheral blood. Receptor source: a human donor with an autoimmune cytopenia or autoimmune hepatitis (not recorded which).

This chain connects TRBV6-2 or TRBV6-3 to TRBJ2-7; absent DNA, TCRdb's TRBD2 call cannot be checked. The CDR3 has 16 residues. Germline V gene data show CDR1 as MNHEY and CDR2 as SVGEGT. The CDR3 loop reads CASSFVGRAGRHEQYF.

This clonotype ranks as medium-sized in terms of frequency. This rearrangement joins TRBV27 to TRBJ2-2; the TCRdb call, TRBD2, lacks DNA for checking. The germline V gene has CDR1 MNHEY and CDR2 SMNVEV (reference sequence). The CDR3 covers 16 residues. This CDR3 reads CASSLRRGPNTGELFF.

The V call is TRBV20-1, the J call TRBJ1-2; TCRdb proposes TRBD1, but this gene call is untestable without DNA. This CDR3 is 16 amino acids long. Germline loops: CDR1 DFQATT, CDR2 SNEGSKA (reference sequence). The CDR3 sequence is CSARDDYRGTWDGYTF.

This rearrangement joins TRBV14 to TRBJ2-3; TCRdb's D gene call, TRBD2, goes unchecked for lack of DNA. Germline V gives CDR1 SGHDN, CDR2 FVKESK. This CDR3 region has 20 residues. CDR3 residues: CASSGQGLAGGRLITDTQYF.

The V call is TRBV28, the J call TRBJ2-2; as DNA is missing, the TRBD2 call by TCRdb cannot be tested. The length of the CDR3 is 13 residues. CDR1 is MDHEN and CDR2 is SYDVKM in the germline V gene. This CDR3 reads CASSPLATGELFF.

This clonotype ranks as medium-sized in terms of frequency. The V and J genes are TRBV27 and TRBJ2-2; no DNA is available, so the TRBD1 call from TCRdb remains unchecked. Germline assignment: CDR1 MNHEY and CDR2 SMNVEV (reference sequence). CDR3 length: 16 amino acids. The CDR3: CASSLAGGIRTGELFF.

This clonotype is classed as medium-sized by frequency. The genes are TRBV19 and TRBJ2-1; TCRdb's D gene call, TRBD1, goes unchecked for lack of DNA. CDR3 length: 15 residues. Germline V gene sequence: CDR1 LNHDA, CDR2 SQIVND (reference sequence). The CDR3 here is CASSWEQVRGTKQFF.

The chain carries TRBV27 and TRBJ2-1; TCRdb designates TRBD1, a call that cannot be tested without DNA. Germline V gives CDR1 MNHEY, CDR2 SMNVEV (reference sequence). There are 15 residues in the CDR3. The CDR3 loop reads CASTPGGGIYNEQFF.

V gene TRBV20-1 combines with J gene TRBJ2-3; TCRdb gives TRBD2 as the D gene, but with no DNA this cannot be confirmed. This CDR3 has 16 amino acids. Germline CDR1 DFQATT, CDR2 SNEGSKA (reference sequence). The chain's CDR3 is CSARGLRRGSTDTQYF.

The CDR3: CASSDRAYEQYF. V usage is TRBV28 and J usage is TRBJ2-7. The CDR3 loop spans 12 amino acids. CDR1 MDHEN and CDR2 SYDVKM come from the germline V gene.

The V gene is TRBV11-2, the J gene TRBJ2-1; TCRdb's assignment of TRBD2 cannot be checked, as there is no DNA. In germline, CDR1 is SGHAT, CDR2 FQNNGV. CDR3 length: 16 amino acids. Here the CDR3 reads CASSKTSIREGNEQFF.

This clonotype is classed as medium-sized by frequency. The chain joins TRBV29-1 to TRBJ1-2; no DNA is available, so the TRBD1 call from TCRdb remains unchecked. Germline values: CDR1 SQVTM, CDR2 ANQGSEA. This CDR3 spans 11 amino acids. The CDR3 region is CSVGQDYGYTF.

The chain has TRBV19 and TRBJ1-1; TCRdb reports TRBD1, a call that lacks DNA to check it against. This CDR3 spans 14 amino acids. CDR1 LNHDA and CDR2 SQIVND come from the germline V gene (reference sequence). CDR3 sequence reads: CASTPGQMNTEAFF.

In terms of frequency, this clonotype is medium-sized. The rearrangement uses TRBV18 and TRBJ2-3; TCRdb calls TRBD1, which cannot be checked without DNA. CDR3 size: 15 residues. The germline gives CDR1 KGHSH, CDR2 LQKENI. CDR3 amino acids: CASRLERGGTDTQYF. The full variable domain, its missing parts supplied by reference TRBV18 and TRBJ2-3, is NAGVMQNPRHLVRRRGQEARLRCSPMKGHSHVYWYRQLPEEGLKFMVYLQKENIIDESGMPKERFSAEFPKEGPSILRIQQVVRGDSAAYFCASRLERGGTDTQYFGPGTRLTVL.

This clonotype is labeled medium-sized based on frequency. The CDR3 loop is CSVPGGPADQGYTF. The chain combines TRBV29-1 with TRBJ1-2; TCRdb calls TRBD1, which cannot be checked without DNA. The CDR3 loop spans 14 amino acids. Germline assignment: CDR1 SQVTM and CDR2 ANQGSEA.

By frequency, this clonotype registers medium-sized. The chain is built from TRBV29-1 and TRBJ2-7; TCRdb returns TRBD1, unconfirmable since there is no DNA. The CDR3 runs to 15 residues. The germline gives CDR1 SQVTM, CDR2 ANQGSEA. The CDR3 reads CSVGMNRGYPYEQYF.

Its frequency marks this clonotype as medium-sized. CDR3 region: CASSYLPGLGNTEAFF. The rearrangement links TRBV6-5 to TRBJ1-1; without DNA, the TCRdb call of TRBD1 cannot be checked. From germline, CDR1 is MNHEY and CDR2 SVGAGI. This CDR3 has 16 residues.

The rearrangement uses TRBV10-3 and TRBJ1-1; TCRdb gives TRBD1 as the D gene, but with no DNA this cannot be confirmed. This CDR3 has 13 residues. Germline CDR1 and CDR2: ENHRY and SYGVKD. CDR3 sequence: CAISGRGNTEAFF.

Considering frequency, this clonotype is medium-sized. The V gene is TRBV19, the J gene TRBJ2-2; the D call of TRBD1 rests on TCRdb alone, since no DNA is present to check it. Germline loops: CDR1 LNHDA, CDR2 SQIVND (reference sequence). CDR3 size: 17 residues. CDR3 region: CASSPGDTPYYTGELFF.

CDR3 in amino acids: CASSLFGQGAIDEQYF. This chain joins TRBV5-1 and TRBJ2-7; TCRdb lists TRBD1, though no DNA is available to test this call. Germline V gives CDR1 SGHRS, CDR2 YFSETQ. The CDR3 covers 16 residues.

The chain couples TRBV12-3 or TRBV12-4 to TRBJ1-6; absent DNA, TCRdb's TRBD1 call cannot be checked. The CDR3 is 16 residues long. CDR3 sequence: CASSFYGTFYNSPLHF.

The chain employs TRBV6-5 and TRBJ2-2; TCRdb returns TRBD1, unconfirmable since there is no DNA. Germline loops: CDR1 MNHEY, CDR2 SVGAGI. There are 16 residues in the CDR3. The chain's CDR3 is CASSLTGQANTGELFF.

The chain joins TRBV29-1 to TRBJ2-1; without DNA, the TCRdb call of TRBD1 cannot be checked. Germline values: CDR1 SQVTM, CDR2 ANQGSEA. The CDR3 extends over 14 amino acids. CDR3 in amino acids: CSVGGGLQYNEQFF.

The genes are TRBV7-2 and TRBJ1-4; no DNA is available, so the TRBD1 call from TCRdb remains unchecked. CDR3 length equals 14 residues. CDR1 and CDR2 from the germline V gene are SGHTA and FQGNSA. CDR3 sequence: CASSRDRGNEKLFF.

CDR3 sequence reads: CASSLAGANVLTF. The rearrangement joins TRBV7-2 to TRBJ2-6. CDR1 and CDR2 (germline): SGHTA, FQGNSA. CDR3 length: 13 amino acids.

The CDR3 spells CASSLGLNTGELFF. The chain joins TRBV11-1 to TRBJ2-2. The CDR3 sequence is 14 residues long. CDR1 is SGHAT, CDR2 FQDESV, per germline (reference sequence).

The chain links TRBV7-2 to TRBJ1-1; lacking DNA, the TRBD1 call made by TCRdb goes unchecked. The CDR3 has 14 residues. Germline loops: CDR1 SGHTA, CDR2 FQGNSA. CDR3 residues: CASSAQGANTEAFF.

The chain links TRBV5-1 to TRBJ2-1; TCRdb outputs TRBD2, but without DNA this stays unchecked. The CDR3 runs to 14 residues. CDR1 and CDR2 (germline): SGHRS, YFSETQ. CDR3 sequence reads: CASRSGGLYNEQFF.

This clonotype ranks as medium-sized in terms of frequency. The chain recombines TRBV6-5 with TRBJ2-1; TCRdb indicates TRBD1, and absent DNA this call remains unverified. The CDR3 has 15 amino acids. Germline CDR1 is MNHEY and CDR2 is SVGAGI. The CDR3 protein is CASSYSSGGYNEQFF.

CDR3 protein: CASSRYIGTNEKLFF. V usage is TRBV18 and J usage is TRBJ1-4; TCRdb picks TRBD1, but there is no DNA to check that call. There are 15 residues in the CDR3. Germline CDR1 and CDR2: KGHSH and LQKENI.

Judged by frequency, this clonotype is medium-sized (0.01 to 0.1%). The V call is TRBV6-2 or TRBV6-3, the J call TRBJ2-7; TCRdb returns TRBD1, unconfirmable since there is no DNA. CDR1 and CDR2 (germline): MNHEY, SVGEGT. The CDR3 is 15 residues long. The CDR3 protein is CASSYRDTLAYEQYF.

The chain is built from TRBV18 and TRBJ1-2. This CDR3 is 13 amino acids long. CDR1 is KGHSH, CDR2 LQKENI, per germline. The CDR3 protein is CASSQGQLYGYTF.